This T cell receptor (beta chain) is from a study of T cells in Graves' hyperthyroidism and ophthalmopathy. This clonotype was picked up many times. There were TCR beta CDR3 regions amplified from RNA transcripts. Primed by the HTBI set, a first-round RT-PCR was run on the TCR CDR3. TCRdb passed the multiplex PCR reads through MiXCR, listing each CDR3 protein once. The data contain about 360,000 distinct CDR3 sequences, under 15% of them singletons. Trimming took 5 bases from V and 0 from J; bases not matched to a gene: 6. CDR1 is SNHLY, CDR2 FYNNEI, per germline. The CDR3 runs to 17 residues. Sequencing was performed on blood. V and J are TRBV2 and TRBJ2-4; 11 bases line up with TRBD2. The TCR sequence derives from a woman younger than 30 with Graves' hyperthyroidism. CDR3: CASSLLAGALAKNIQYF. The CDR3 DNA reads as TGTGCCAGCAGTTTACTAGCGGGAGCCCTAGCCAAAAACATTCAGTACTTC. Variable domain in full (rest from reference TRBV2 and TRBJ2-4): EPEVTQTPSHQVTQMGQEVILRCVPISNHLYFYWYRQILGQKVEFLVSFYNNEISEKSEIFDDQFSVERPDGSNFTLKIRSTKLEDSAMYFCASSLLAGALAKNIQYFGAGTRLSVL.